The clone carrying this T cell receptor (beta chain) appeared a single time. A read error likely explains this, since a far larger clone differs by one base. Alpha- and beta-chain coverage of first-strand cDNA came from TRAV- and TRBV-specific primers. For amplifying TCRs, the PCR ran for around 20 cycles with Phusion, which was used together with a constant-region primer and the adapter on the V primers. TCRdb processed the reads anew with MiXCR; each CDR3 protein has one entry. This sample has more than 50,000 distinct CDR3 sequences; under 30% occur once, and the top ten carry just over 5.5%. The source of the sample is a study of low-dose radiotherapy and immunotherapy resistance in tumors. Time point: before trial treatment. As their treatment, donors received nivolumab, ipilimumab, aspirin, low-dose cyclophosphamide and low-dose radiotherapy. Sequences were derived from PBMCs, sampled before treatment. The TCR comes from a male donor with prostate cancer.

The CDR3: CATSDFSNRNEQYF. CDR3 nucleotide sequence: TGTGCCACCAGTGATTTTTCTAACCGCAATGAGCAGTACTTC. J is TRBJ2-5 and V is TRBV24-1, with D unclear. V was shortened by 1 base and J by 11 bases, with 16 bases between the two germline ends. The CDR3 is 14 residues long. The germline CDR1 and CDR2 sequences are KGHDR and SFDVKD.